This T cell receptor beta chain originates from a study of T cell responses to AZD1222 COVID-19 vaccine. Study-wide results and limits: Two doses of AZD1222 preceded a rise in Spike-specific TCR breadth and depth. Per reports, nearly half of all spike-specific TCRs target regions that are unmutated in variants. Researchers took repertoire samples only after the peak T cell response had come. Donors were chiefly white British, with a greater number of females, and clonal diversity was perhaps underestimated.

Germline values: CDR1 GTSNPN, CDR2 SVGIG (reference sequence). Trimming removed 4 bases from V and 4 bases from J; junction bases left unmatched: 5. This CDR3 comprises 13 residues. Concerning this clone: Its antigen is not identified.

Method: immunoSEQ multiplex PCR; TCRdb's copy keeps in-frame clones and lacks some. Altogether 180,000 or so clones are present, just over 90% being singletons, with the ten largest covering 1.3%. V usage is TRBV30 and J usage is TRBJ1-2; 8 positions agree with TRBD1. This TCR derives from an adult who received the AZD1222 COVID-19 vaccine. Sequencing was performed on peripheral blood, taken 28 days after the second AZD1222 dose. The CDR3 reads CAWNYGTGYGYTF. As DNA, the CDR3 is TGTGCCTGGAATTACGGGACAGGCTATGGCTACACCTTC.